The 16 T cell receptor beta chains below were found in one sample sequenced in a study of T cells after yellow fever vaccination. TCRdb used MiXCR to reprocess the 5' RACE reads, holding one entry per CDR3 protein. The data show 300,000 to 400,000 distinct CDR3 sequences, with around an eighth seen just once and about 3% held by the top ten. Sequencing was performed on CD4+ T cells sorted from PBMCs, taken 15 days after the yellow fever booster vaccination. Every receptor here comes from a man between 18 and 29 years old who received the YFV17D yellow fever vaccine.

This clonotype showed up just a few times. CDR3 region: CSVGGGWGMNTEAFF. As DNA, the CDR3 is TGCAGCGTTGGTGGGGGGTGGGGGATGAACACTGAAGCTTTCTTT. V is TRBV29-1 and J is TRBJ1-1, with D possibly matching TRBD1 (5 bases). In germline, CDR1 is SQVTM, CDR2 ANQGSEA. The CDR3 sequence is 15 residues long. V lost 4 bases, J lost 0 bases, and 15 bases lay in between.

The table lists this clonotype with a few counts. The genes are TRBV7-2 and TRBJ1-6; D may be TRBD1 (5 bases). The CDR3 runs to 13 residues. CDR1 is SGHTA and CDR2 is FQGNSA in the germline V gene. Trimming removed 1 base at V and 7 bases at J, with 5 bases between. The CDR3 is CASSLGTNSPLHF. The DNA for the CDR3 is TGTGCCAGCAGCTTAGGGACAAATTCACCCCTCCACTTT.

The CDR3 reads CASSQTGGSNSPLHF. In DNA, the CDR3 is TGTGCCAGCAGCCAAACAGGGGGCTCTAATTCACCCCTCCACTTT. V usage is TRBV14 and J usage is TRBJ1-6, with TRBD1 matching over 9 bases. The germline V gene has CDR1 SGHDN and CDR2 FVKESK. The CDR3 is 15 amino acids. Unmatched junction bases numbered 2, after V lost 2 bases and J lost 6 bases. The full variable domain, its missing parts supplied by reference TRBV14 and TRBJ1-6, is EAGVTQFPSHSVIEKGQTVTLRCDPISGHDNLYWYRRVMGKEIKFLLHFVKESKQDESGMPNNRFLAERTGGTYSTLKVQPAELEDSGVYFCASSQTGGSNSPLHFGNGTRLTVT.

CDR3 sequence: CASSAQGIADTQYF. The CDR3 DNA reads TGCGCCAGCAGCGCACAGGGGATAGCAGATACGCAGTATTTT. This chain uses TRBV5-1 with TRBJ2-3, with 7 positions matching TRBD1. V gave up 4 bases and J gave up 4 bases; unmatched junction bases: 6. CDR3 length: 14 amino acids. Germline CDR1 SGHRS, CDR2 YFSETQ.

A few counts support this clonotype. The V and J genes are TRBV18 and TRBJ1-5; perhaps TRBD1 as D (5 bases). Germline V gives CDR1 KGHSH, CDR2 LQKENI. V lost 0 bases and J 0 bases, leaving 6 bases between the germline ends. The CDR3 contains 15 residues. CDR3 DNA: TGTGCCAGCTCACCACCAGGGGTTAGCAATCAGCCCCAGCATTTT. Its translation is CASSPPGVSNQPQHF.

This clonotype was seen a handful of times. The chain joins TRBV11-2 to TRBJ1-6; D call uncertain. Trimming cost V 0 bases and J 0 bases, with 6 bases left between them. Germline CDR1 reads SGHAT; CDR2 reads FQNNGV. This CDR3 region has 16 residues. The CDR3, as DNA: TGTGCCAGCAGCTTAGACGGGAGCTCCTATAATTCACCCCTCCACTTT. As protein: CASSLDGSSYNSPLHF.

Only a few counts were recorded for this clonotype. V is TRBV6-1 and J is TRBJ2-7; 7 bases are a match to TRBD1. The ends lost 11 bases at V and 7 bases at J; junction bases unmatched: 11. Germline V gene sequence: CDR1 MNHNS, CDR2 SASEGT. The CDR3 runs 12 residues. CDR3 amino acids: CAPGQADGEQYV. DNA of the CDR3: TGTGCCCCCGGACAGGCAGATGGGGAGCAGTACGTC.

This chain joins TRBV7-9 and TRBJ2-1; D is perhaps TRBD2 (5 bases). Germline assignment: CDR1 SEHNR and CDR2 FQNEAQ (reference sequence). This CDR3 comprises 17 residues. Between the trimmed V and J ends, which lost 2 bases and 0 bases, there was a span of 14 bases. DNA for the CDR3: TGTGCCAGCAGCTTAAGGAGGCCCTGGGCCTCCTACAATGAGCAGTTCTTC. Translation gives CASSLRRPWASYNEQFF. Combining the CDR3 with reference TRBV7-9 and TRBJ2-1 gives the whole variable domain DTGVSQNPRHKITKRGQNVTFRCDPISEHNRLYWYRQTLGQGPEFLTYFQNEAQLEKSRLLSDRFSAERPKGSFSTLEIQRTEQGDSAMYLCASSLRRPWASYNEQFFGPGTRLTVL.

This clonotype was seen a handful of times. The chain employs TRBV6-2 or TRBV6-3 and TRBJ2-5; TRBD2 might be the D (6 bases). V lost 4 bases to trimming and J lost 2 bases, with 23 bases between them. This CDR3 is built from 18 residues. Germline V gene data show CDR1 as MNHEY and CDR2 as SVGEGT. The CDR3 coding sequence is TGTGCCAGCAGTTGGAGGAGGTCGGCGGGGAACGTACAAGAGACCCAGTACTTC. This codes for CASSWRRSAGNVQETQYF.

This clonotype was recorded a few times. CDR3 in DNA: TGTGCCAGCAGCAAGGACAGGGTTTTGGCTTTCTTT. As protein: CASSKDRVLAFF. V is TRBV6-2 or TRBV6-3 and J is TRBJ1-1; 8 bases fit TRBD1. Germline CDR1 is MNHEY and CDR2 is SVGEGT. CDR3 length: 12 amino acids. Trimming cost V 6 bases and J 11 bases; bases outside gene matches: 8.

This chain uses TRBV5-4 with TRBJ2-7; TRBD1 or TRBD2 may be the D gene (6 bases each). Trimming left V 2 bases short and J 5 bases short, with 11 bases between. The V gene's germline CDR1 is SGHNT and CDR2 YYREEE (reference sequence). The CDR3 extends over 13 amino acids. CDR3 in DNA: TGTGCCAGCAGCTTTACCGGGGGCAACGAGCAGTACTTC. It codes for CASSFTGGNEQYF. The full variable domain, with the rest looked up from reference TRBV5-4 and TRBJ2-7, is ETGVTQSPTHLIKTRGQQVTLRCSSQSGHNTVSWYQQALGQGPQFIFQYYREEENGRGNFPPRFSGLQFPNYSSELNVNALELDDSALYLCASSFTGGNEQYFGPGTRLTVT.

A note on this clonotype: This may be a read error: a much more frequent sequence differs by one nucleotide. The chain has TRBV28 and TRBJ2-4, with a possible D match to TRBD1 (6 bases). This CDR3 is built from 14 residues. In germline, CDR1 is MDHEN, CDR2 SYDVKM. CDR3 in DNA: TGTGCCAGCAGCCCTCACAGGGTGCAAAACATTCTGTACTTC. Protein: CASSPHRVQNILYF.

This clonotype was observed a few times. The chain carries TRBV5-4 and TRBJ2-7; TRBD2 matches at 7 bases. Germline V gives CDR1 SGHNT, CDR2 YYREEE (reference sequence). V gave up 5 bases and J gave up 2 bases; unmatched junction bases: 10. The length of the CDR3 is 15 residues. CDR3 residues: CASRPRGGTTYEQYF. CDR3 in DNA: TGTGCCAGCAGACCAAGGGGAGGGACCACCTACGAGCAGTACTTC.

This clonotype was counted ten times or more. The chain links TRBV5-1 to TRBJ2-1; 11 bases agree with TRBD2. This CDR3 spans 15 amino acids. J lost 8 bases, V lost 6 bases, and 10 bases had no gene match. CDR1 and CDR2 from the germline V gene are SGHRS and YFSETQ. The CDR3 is CASNLSGGEGHEQFF. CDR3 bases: TGCGCCAGCAACCTTAGCGGGGGGGAAGGGCATGAGCAGTTCTTC. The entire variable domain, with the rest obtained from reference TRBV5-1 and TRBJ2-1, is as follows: KAGVTQTPRYLIKTRGQQVTLSCSPISGHRSVSWYQQTPGQGLQFLFEYFSETQRNKGNFPGRFSGRQFSNSRSEMNVSTLELGDSALYLCASNLSGGEGHEQFFGPGTRLTVL.

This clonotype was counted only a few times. As DNA, the CDR3 is TGTGCCAGCAGCCTTGGTTTGTCTTTATCGACAGTTCGAACTGAAGCTTTCTTT. It codes for CASSLGLSLSTVRTEAFF. J is TRBJ1-1 and V is TRBV5-5, with a weak D call TRBD1 (5 bases). V was clipped by 4 bases and J by 5 bases, with 27 bases between them. The CDR3 contains 18 residues. Looked up from germline, CDR1 is SGHKS and CDR2 is YYEKEE (reference sequence). Combining the CDR3 with reference TRBV5-5 and TRBJ1-1 gives the whole variable domain DAGVTQSPTHLIKTRGQQVTLRCSPISGHKSVSWYQQVLGQGPQFIFQYYEKEERGRGNFPDRFSARQFPNYSSELNVNALLLGDSALYLCASSLGLSLSTVRTEAFFGQGTRLTVV.

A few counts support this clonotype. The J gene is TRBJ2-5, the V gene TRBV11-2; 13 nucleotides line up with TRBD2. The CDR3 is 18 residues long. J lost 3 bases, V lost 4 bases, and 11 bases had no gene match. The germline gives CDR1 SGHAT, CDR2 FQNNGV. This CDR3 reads CASSWTGLAGRGEETQYF. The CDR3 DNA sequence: TGTGCCAGCAGCTGGACGGGACTAGCGGGGCGGGGTGAAGAGACCCAGTACTTC.